A selection of T cell receptor beta chains follows, all from one sample in a study of shared clonotypes between healthy human individuals. The assay was immunoSEQ multiplex PCR, and TCRdb's table has in-frame clones only and misses some. Altogether about 2,100,000 clones are present, 85% to 95% being singletons, with the ten largest covering under 2%. The specimen sequenced was naive CD8+ T cells from PBMCs. The receptors were gathered from a man between 18 and 35 years old in good health. Some clones in this sample may be carry-over from other donors' samples. The CDR3 runs from the conserved cysteine through the conserved F or W. Each record gives: J gene, V gene, D gene, clone size, CDR3 DNA, CDR3 protein. D genes are given only for firm matches. Size is stated for part of the rows, as once, few or many counts, or as a class when the clone is expanded.

>TRBJ2-7|TRBV28|-|-
TGTGCCAGCAGTTTGCCCAGCCACTCAAACTACTACGAGCAGTACTTC
CASSLPSHSNYYEQYF
>TRBJ1-5|TRBV28|-|-
TGTGCCAGCATCCAGGGGAGGGATCAGCCCCAGCATTTT
CASIQGRDQPQHF
>TRBJ2-7|TRBV5-4|TRBD2|-
TGTGCCAGCAGCTCTGGACTAGCGGGTCCCTACGAGCAGTACTTC
CASSSGLAGPYEQYF
>TRBJ2-7|TRBV28|TRBD2|-
TGTGCCAGTAAGAGGGGACTAGCGGACTACGAGCAGTACTTC
CASKRGLADYEQYF
>TRBJ2-7|TRBV10-3|TRBD1|-
TGTGCCATCAGACCCGGACAGGTATCCTACGAGCAGTACTTC
CAIRPGQVSYEQYF
>TRBJ2-3|TRBV30|-|once
TGTGCCTGTTACGGGGCTCCGGATACGCAGTATTTT
CACYGAPDTQYF
>TRBJ2-1|TRBV19|TRBD2|-
TGTGCCAGTAGTAGGGGGACTAGCGGTCACAATGAGCAGTTCTTC
CASSRGTSGHNEQFF
>TRBJ1-2|TRBV19|-|-
TGTGCCAGTAGCAACCAAGGGTCTTATGGCTACACCTTC
CASSNQGSYGYTF
>TRBJ2-7|TRBV5-1|-|-
TGCGCCAGCAGCCCAACAACAGGGTTTATGGCCTACGAGCAGTACTTC
CASSPTTGFMAYEQYF
>TRBJ2-6|TRBV7-2|-|-
TGTGCCAGCAGCCAGGGTCGGGGAAGCTCTGGGGCCAACGTCCTGACTTTC
CASSQGRGSSGANVLTF
>TRBJ2-1|TRBV7-6|TRBD1|-
TGTGCCAGCAGCCCGGACAGGAGCACCTACAATGAGCAGTTCTTC
CASSPDRSTYNEQFF
>TRBJ2-7|TRBV5-4|-|once
TGTGCCAGCAGCCACGACCGATACGAGCAGTACTTC
CASSHDRYEQYF
>TRBJ2-3|TRBV9|TRBD2|-
TGTGCCAGCAGCGTAGCTACGGGAGGGCCGCCAGATACGCAGTATTTT
CASSVATGGPPDTQYF
>TRBJ1-1|TRBV7-9|TRBD1|-
TGTGCCAGCAGCTTAATAGGGACAGAAATTTACATGAACACTGAAGCTTTCTTT
CASSLIGTEIYMNTEAFF
>TRBJ2-3|TRBV2|TRBD2|once
TGTGCCAGCAGTCAACCACTAGCGGGGACCCTCGGGGGGACAGATACGCAGTATTTT
CASSQPLAGTLGGTDTQYF
>TRBJ2-1|TRBV5-1|TRBD1|-
TGCGCCAGCAGCAAAAGGACAGGGGTTTCCTCCTACAATGAGCAGTTCTTC
CASSKRTGVSSYNEQFF
>TRBJ2-5|TRBV15|TRBD1|-
TGTGCCACCAGCAGAGTTAGGGGCAGGGGGGAGACCCAGTACTTC
CATSRVRGRGETQYF
>TRBJ2-7|TRBV27|-|-
TGTGCCAGCAGTTCCACCATCAGCTACGAGCAGTACTTC
CASSSTISYEQYF
>TRBJ2-7|TRBV19|-|once
TGTGCCAGTAGTCCCCCCGTAGCTCCCTTTGGACGCGAGCAGTACTTC
CASSPPVAPFGREQYF
>TRBJ2-3|TRBV27|-|-
TGTGCCAGCAGTGATCGGGACACAAGCACAGATACGCAGTATTTT
CASSDRDTSTDTQYF
>TRBJ2-7|TRBV6-5|-|-
TGTGCCAGCAGTTCTACCCTACGGGGAAAGGGGCAGTACTTC
CASSSTLRGKGQYF
>TRBJ2-3|TRBV9|TRBD2|once
TGTGCCAGCAGCGTTAGCGGGAGGGCCCCAGATACGCAGTATTTT
CASSVSGRAPDTQYF
>TRBJ2-7|TRBV7-8|TRBD1|-
TGTGCCAGCAGCTCCGGGACAGGCTACTCCTACGAGCAGTACTTC
CASSSGTGYSYEQYF
>TRBJ2-5|TRBV11-1|-|-
TGTGCCAGCAGCTCCCACCGGGCACAAGAGACCCAGTACTTC
CASSSHRAQETQYF
>TRBJ2-3|TRBV6-1|-|-
TGTGCCAGCAGGGGGGGAATCTCAGATACGCAGTATTTT
CASRGGISDTQYF
>TRBJ2-2|TRBV10-3|-|-
TGTGCCATCCGTTTGACCCTACTTAACACCGGGGAGCTGTTTTTT
CAIRLTLLNTGELFF
>TRBJ1-1|TRBV27|-|once
TGTGCCAGCAGTTTAGGATCTGAAGCTTTCTTT
CASSLGSEAFF